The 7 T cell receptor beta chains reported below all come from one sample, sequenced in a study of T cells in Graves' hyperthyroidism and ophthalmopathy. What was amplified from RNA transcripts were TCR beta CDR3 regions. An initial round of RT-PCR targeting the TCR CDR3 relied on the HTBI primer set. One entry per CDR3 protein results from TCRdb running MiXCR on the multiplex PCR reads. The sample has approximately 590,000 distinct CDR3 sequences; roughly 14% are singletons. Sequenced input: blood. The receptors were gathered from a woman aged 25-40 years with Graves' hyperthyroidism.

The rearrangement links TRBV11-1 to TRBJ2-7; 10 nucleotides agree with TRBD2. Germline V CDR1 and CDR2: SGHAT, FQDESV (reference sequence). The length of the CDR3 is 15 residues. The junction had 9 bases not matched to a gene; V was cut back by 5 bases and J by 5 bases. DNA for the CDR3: TGTGCCAGCAGCCACTCTAGCGGGAGTGGGCACGAGCAGTACTTC. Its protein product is CASSHSSGSGHEQYF.

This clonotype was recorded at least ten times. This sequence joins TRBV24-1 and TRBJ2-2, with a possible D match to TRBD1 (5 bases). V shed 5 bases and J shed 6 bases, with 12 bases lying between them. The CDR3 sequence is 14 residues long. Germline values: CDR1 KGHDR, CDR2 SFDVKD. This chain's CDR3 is CATSGDSGSGELFF. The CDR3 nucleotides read TGTGCCACCAGTGGAGATTCAGGGTCCGGGGAGCTGTTTTTT.

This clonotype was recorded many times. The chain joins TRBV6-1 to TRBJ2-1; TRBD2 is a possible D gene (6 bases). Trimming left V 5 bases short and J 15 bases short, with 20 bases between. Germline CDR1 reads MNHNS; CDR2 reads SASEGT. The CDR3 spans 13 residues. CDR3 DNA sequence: TGTGCCAGCAGTCCCACGGTTGCTAGCGCGCCGTTCTTC. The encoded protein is CASSPTVASAPFF.

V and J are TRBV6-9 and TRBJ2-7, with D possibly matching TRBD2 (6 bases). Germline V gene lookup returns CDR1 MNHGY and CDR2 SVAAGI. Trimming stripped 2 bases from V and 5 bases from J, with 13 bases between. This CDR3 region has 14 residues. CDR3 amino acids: CASSYKAGSHEQYF. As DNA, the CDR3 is TGTGCCAGCAGTTATAAGGCGGGAAGCCACGAGCAGTACTTC.

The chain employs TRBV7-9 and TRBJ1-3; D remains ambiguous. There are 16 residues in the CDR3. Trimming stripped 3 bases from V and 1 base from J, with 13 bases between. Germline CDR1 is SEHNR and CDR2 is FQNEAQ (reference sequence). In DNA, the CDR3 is TGTGCCAGCAGCTTGGCCCCTTTGGCGTCTGGAAACACCATATATTTT. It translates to CASSLAPLASGNTIYF.

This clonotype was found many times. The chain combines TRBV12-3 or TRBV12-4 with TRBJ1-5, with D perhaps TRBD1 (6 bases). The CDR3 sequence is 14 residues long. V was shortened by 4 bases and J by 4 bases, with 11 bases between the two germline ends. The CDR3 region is CASSSSQGNQPQHF. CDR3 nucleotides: TGTGCCAGCAGTTCGTCTCAGGGGAATCAGCCCCAGCATTTT.

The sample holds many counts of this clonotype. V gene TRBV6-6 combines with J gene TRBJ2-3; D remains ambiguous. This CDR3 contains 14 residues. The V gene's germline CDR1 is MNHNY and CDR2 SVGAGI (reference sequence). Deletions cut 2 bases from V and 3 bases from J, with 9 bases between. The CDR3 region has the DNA TGTGCCAGCAGTTACAGTTTTTCAACAGATACGCAGTATTTT. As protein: CASSYSFSTDTQYF.